The next 11 T cell receptor beta chains were all read from a single sample in a study of siplizumab effects on memory and regulatory T cells. TCRdb's table, derived via immunoSEQ multiplex PCR, lists solely in-frame clones and lacks some. This table has 100,000 to 110,000 clones, 91% appearing once. The sample comprised CD4+ T cells sorted from blood. Receptor source: a human donor in good health.

This chain uses TRBV10-2 with TRBJ1-5, with D maybe TRBD1 (5 bases). From germline, CDR1 is WSHSY and CDR2 SAAADI. This CDR3 comprises 14 residues. Trimming removed 2 bases from V and 4 bases from J, with 9 bases in between. CDR3 in amino acids: CASSEQGLNQPQHF. The CDR3 nucleotides read TGCGCCAGCAGTGAGCAGGGTCTGAATCAGCCCCAGCATTTT.

The chain recombines TRBV7-3 with TRBJ2-1, with 7 bases fitting TRBD2. The germline CDR1 and CDR2 sequences are SGHTA and FQGTGA. The CDR3 contains 14 residues. V gave up 4 bases and J gave up 5 bases; unmatched junction bases: 5. The CDR3 reads CASSSSGANNEQFF. CDR3 in DNA: TGTGCCAGCAGCTCGAGCGGGGCGAACAATGAGCAGTTCTTC. Combining the CDR3 with reference TRBV7-3 and TRBJ2-1 gives the whole variable domain GAGVSQTPSNKVTEKGKYVELRCDPISGHTALYWYRQSLGQGPEFLIYFQGTGAADDSGLPNDRFFAVRPEGSVSTLKIQRTERGDSAVYLCASSSSGANNEQFFGPGTRLTVL.

V usage is TRBV5-1 and J usage is TRBJ1-3, with TRBD1 identical over 8 bases. V shed 1 base, J shed 3 bases, and the junction held 9 bases outside the gene matches. The germline CDR1 and CDR2 sequences are SGHRS and YFSETQ. CDR3 size: 17 residues. The CDR3 nucleotides read TGCGCCAGCAGCTTGAAGCCAGGGGGCCTGGATGGAAACACCATATATTTT. Translating gives CASSLKPGGLDGNTIYF.

The V and J genes are TRBV19 and TRBJ2-2; D is ambiguous. Germline assignment: CDR1 LNHDA and CDR2 SQIVND (reference sequence). The length of the CDR3 is 16 residues. Trimming removed 5 bases from V and 0 bases from J, with 13 bases in between. The CDR3 reads CASSPRWGSNTGELFF. The CDR3 DNA follows: TGTGCCAGTAGTCCCAGGTGGGGATCGAACACCGGGGAGCTGTTTTTT.

V usage is TRBV10-3 and J usage is TRBJ2-2; TRBD2 agrees at 10 bases. In germline, CDR1 is ENHRY, CDR2 SYGVKD. The CDR3 length is 16 residues. The trim removed 0 bases at V and 7 bases at J, leaving 5 bases unmatched. The CDR3 is CAISESSGGAGGELFF. Written as DNA, the CDR3 is TGTGCCATCAGTGAGTCGAGCGGGGGGGCCGGCGGGGAGCTGTTTTTT.

The chain recombines TRBV20-1 with TRBJ1-4; D unclear. This CDR3 spans 11 amino acids. Germline CDR1 is DFQATT and CDR2 is SNEGSKA (reference sequence). V lost 6 bases and J 4 bases, leaving 6 bases between the germline ends. The CDR3 DNA follows: TGCAGTGCCGAGTTTAATGAAAAACTGTTTTTT. Protein product: CSAEFNEKLFF.

This chain joins TRBV10-3 and TRBJ1-1, with 8 bases lining up with TRBD1. V dropped 6 bases and J dropped 1; count of bases not matched to a gene: 1. The CDR3 has 13 residues. CDR1 and CDR2 (germline): ENHRY, SYGVKD. In DNA, the CDR3 is TGTGCCATCAGGGACAGGGAGAACACTGAAGCTTTCTTT. It codes for CAIRDRENTEAFF.

The chain carries TRBV28 and TRBJ2-7, with 8 nucleotides matching TRBD1. CDR3 length equals 14 residues. Germline V gives CDR1 MDHEN, CDR2 SYDVKM. Trimming removed 6 bases from V and 0 bases from J; junction bases left unmatched: 4. The CDR3 sequence: CASRRQGLSYEQYF. In DNA, the CDR3 is TGTGCCAGCAGGCGACAGGGGCTCTCCTACGAGCAGTACTTC.

The V call is TRBV4-1, the J call TRBJ2-1; weak D call: TRBD1 (6 bases). The CDR3 covers 18 residues. V lost 0 bases, J lost 0 bases, and 15 bases lay in between. Germline values: CDR1 MGHRA, CDR2 YSYEKL. Here the CDR3 reads CASSQDPGVAHSYNEQFF. The CDR3 DNA sequence: TGCGCCAGCAGCCAAGATCCAGGGGTGGCCCACTCCTACAATGAGCAGTTCTTC.

Remarks on this clone: Other DNA sequences from this sample encode an identical CDR3 as well. The chain employs TRBV15 and TRBJ1-1; a possible D gene is TRBD1 (5 bases). The CDR3 runs 13 residues. Germline-derived CDR1 and CDR2 are LNHNV and YYDKDF (reference sequence). V was pared by 5 bases and J by 1 base, with 8 bases between. Here the CDR3 DNA reads TGTGCCACCAGCCGAACAGGGAACACTGAAGCTTTCTTT. It is translated as CATSRTGNTEAFF.

V usage is TRBV7-2 and J usage is TRBJ1-5; 9 bases line up with TRBD1. This CDR3 is built from 14 residues. Per the germline V gene, CDR1 is SGHTA and CDR2 is FQGNSA. The V and J ends lost 3 bases and 6 bases, in that order; junction bases with no gene match: 3. CDR3 nucleotide sequence: TGTGCCAGCAGCTTCCAGGGACAGGGTCAGCCCCAGCATTTT. Amino acids: CASSFQGQGQPQHF.